This T cell receptor (beta chain) was profiled in a study of CD8+CD57+ T cells in acquired aplastic anemia. Whole-study context: Sorted CD4+ plus CD8+ cells gave DNA averaging approximately 2.9 ug.

The count of this clonotype is one. Its ends do not fully match the called genes, so a read error is possible. The TCR beta profiling, which covered VDJ combination and CDR3 sequence, was carried out using genomic DNA as the template. Each CDR3 protein is one row after TCRdb ran MiXCR on the reads. The table lists just over 400,000 distinct CDR3 sequences, 55% to 70% of them singletons. The CDR3 totals 14 residues. This TCR was recovered from a human donor in good health, serving as a control. The gene calls are TRBV12-3 or TRBV12-4 and TRBJ1-2; no clear D gene. The sample was sorted CD4+, CD8+, or CD8+CD57+ T cells (not recorded which) from PBMCs. The CDR3 sequence: CAISLKEYGYGYTF. The CDR3 DNA follows: TGTGCCATCAGTTTGAAGGAGTATGGCTATGGCTACACCTTC.